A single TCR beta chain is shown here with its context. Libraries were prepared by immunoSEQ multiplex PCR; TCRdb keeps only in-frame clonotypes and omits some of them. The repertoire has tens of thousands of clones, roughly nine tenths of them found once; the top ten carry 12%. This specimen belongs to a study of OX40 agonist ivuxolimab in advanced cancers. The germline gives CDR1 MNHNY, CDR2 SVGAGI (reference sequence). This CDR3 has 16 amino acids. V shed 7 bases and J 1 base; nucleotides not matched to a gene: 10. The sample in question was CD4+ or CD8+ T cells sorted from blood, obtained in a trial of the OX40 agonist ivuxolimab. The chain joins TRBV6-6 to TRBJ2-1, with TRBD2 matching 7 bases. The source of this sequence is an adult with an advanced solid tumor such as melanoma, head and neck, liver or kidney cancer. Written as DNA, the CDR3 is TGTGCCAGCACCGGGGAGGGGCCCCGGTCCTACAATGAGCAGTTCTTC. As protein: CASTGEGPRSYNEQFF.